These 15 T cell receptor beta chains originate from one sample sequenced in a study of post-analysis software for immune sequencing data. Study conclusions and caveats: Roughly five TRBV segments, including TRBV5-6, TRBV5-1 and TRBV20-1, were more frequent in patients than controls.

Prepared TCR beta cDNA libraries contained unique molecular identifiers. From the PCR reads, TCRdb called clonotypes with MiXCR, one entry per CDR3 protein. The sample records more than 450,000 distinct CDR3 sequences, 44% being singletons. Their target antigens are unknown. The source material was blood. The source of these receptors is a girl under 18 with multiple sclerosis.

This clonotype was recorded a few times. V is TRBV5-5 and J is TRBJ1-2, with D possibly matching TRBD1 (5 bases). The CDR3 is 16 residues long. Germline V lookup: CDR1 SGHKS, CDR2 YYEKEE (reference sequence). V was clipped by 1 base and J by 0 bases, with 13 bases between them. The CDR3 sequence is CASSLIGTSTNYGYTF. Written as DNA, the CDR3 is TGTGCCAGCAGCTTGATTGGGACTTCAACTAACTATGGCTACACCTTC.

At least ten counts were recorded for this clonotype. The junction shows a germline mismatch at one end, possibly a read error. The genes are TRBV5-1 and TRBJ2-7, with 7 bases aligning to TRBD1. The CDR3 has 14 amino acids. Looked up from germline, CDR1 is SGHRS and CDR2 is YFSETQ. CDR3 residues: CASSLDRDSYEQYF. The CDR3 DNA reads as TGTGCCAGCAGCTTAGACAGGGACTCCTACGAGCAGTACTTC. Using reference TRBV5-1 and TRBJ2-7 for the parts outside the CDR3, the full variable domain is KAGVTQTPRYLIKTRGQQVTLSCSPISGHRSVSWYQQTPGQGLQFLFEYFSETQRNKGNFPGRFSGRQFSNSRSEMNVSTLELGDSALYLCASSLDRDSYEQYFGPGTRLTVT.

V gene TRBV12-3 or TRBV12-4 combines with J gene TRBJ1-2; D not resolved. CDR3 size: 12 residues. The V end lost 2 bases, the J end lost 7 bases, and 8 bases lay between the germline ends. The CDR3 nucleotides are TGTGCCAGCAGTTTAACCCTCCGTGGCTACACCTTC. Amino acids: CASSLTLRGYTF.

Of note for this clonotype: At one end, the junction sequence differs from germline, possibly due to a read error. The rearrangement uses TRBV12-3 or TRBV12-4 and TRBJ2-7; 11 nucleotides match TRBD2. There are 14 residues in the CDR3. The CDR3: CASSLAGGGHEQYF. The CDR3, as DNA: TGTGCCAGCAGCTTAGCGGGAGGGGGCCACGAGCAGTACTTC.

V usage is TRBV29-1 and J usage is TRBJ1-5; possibly TRBD1 for D (5 bases). Per germline, CDR1 SQVTM and CDR2 ANQGSEA. CDR3 size: 14 residues. Trimming removed 7 bases from V and 2 bases from J, with 15 bases in between. The CDR3 sequence: CSAQVGAGNQPQHF. CDR3 nucleotides: TGCAGCGCCCAAGTAGGGGCTGGCAATCAGCCCCAGCATTTT.

This clonotype was counted between two and nine times. The chain has TRBV12-3 or TRBV12-4 and TRBJ2-5; D unclear. Between the trimmed V and J ends, which lost 3 bases and 3 bases, there was a span of 11 bases. This CDR3 comprises 14 residues. CDR3 DNA: TGTGCCAGCAGTTTTCCCGGACGGAAAGAGACCCAGTACTTC. Translated, it gives CASSFPGRKETQYF.

This chain connects TRBV10-3 to TRBJ2-5, with D uncertain. V shed 2 bases and J shed 9 bases, with 13 bases lying between them. The CDR3 extends over 13 amino acids. Germline CDR1 ENHRY, CDR2 SYGVKD. CDR3 coding DNA: TGTGCCATCAGTGAGGATGGCGGCGAGGCCCAGTACTTC. This gives the protein CAISEDGGEAQYF.

The V gene is TRBV5-1, the J gene TRBJ2-2; the D gene is possibly TRBD2 (6 bases). The CDR3 consists of 15 residues. Germline CDR1 and CDR2: SGHRS and YFSETQ. With 3 bases removed from V and 3 bases from J, the gap between germline ends came to 12 bases. CDR3 residues: CASSWGDRDTGELFF. The CDR3, as DNA: TGCGCCAGCAGCTGGGGGGACCGCGACACCGGGGAGCTGTTTTTT.

The chain has TRBV4-1 and TRBJ2-1, with D possibly being TRBD2 (6 bases). V dropped 3 bases and J dropped 0 bases, with 12 bases sitting between them. CDR1 MGHRA and CDR2 YSYEKL come from the germline V gene. The CDR3 has 16 amino acids. In DNA, the CDR3 is TGCGCCAGCAGCCAGCCTAGCGTCAGCTCCTACAATGAGCAGTTCTTC. This sequence encodes CASSQPSVSSYNEQFF.

In its sample, this clonotype was seen a few times. The chain combines TRBV9 with TRBJ2-1, with 10 bases matching TRBD2. After removal of 7 bases from V and 5 bases from J, the junction contained 9 bases not matched to a gene. Per germline, CDR1 SGDLS and CDR2 YYNGEE. This CDR3 is 15 amino acids long. CDR3 residues: CASSLLAGVNNEQFF. The CDR3 region has the DNA TGTGCCAGCTCACTCCTAGCGGGGGTTAACAATGAGCAGTTCTTC.

V is TRBV2 and J is TRBJ2-7, with 13 bases fitting TRBD2. Germline CDR1 and CDR2: SNHLY and FYNNEI. Losses at the gene ends were 8 bases for V and 3 bases for J; bases not matched to a gene: 1. The CDR3 consists of 13 residues. For the CDR3, the DNA is TGTGCCAGCGGGACTAGCGGGGACTACGAGCAGTACTTC. It is translated as CASGTSGDYEQYF.

A few counts support this clonotype. The chain recombines TRBV27 with TRBJ2-5; 9 bases match TRBD2. Germline assignment: CDR1 MNHEY and CDR2 SMNVEV (reference sequence). There are 15 residues in the CDR3. V was clipped by 3 bases and J by 9 bases; unmatched bases: 11. The CDR3 region is CASSFSGGFSEPQYF. CDR3 sequence (DNA): TGTGCCAGCAGTTTCAGCGGGGGGTTTTCGGAGCCCCAGTACTTC.

This rearrangement joins TRBV12-3 or TRBV12-4 to TRBJ2-7, with a possible D match to TRBD2 (6 bases). The CDR3 has 12 amino acids. Trimming left V 5 bases short and J 11 bases short, with 16 bases between. The DNA for the CDR3 is TGTGCCAGCAGTGCCATAGCGGTTCAGGAGTACTTC. Amino acid sequence: CASSAIAVQEYF.

In DNA, the CDR3 is TGCAGTGCTTCCTCCGGGACTAGCGGGAGGGCCTGGACAGATACGCAGTATTTT. This sequence encodes CSASSGTSGRAWTDTQYF. The rearrangement joins TRBV20-1 to TRBJ2-3; TRBD2 matches 16 bases. The germline CDR1 and CDR2 sequences are DFQATT and SNEGSKA (reference sequence). The CDR3 runs to 18 residues. The J segment lost 3 bases and the V segment lost 5 bases, leaving 11 bases of the junction unmatched.

This chain uses TRBV29-1 with TRBJ2-1, with 10 positions matching TRBD2. J lost 0 bases, V lost 7 bases, and 21 bases had no gene match. Germline assignment: CDR1 SQVTM and CDR2 ANQGSEA. This CDR3 has 20 residues. The CDR3 sequence: CSAGGGAPGLAPSSYNEQFF. In nucleotides, the CDR3 is TGCAGCGCTGGAGGGGGGGCGCCGGGACTAGCGCCTAGCTCCTACAATGAGCAGTTCTTC.